The clone carrying this T cell receptor (beta chain) was seen only once. Study members were between about 18 and 95 years old and lived in roughly 24 US regions. Cohort 3 recovered donors had two negative PCRs, clearance, or symptom resolution. The data stem from a study of blood T cell repertoires in COVID-19. CDR1 KGHDR and CDR2 SFDVKD come from the germline V gene. J was trimmed by 5 bases and V by 4 bases; bases with no gene match: 12. There are 17 residues in the CDR3. The repertoire was sequenced with immunoSEQ multiplex PCR; TCRdb's copy has only in-frame clones and lacks some. The sample lists around 250,000 clones; 80% to 90% were seen once.

The material sequenced was PBMCs or T cells enriched from blood (not recorded which). This receptor was obtained from a woman between 50 and 59 years old who had recovered from COVID-19. J is TRBJ1-3 and V is TRBV24-1, with 8 positions matching TRBD1. CDR3 in amino acids: CATSEPAGRQGRNTIYF. CDR3 DNA sequence: TGTGCCACCAGTGAGCCGGCGGGTAGACAGGGGAGAAACACCATATATTTT.